This T cell receptor (beta chain) appears in the sequencing data of a study of T cell repertoires in cytomegalovirus infection. About the study: Signatures in public TCR beta sequences pointed to both CMV infection and matching HLA type. Study-level findings and limits: CMV carriers with the relevant HLA were identified by cumulative public TCR beta family frequency. Clonotypes of TCR beta that were HLA-C-restricted and CMV-specific dominated the ex vivo response.

V was trimmed by 3 bases and J by 5 bases, leaving 5 bases between them. Germline CDR1 reads DFQATT; CDR2 reads SNEGSKA (reference sequence). This CDR3 has 11 residues. Notes on this clonotype: What it binds is unknown.

Using its own MiXCR run on the reads, TCRdb lists one record per CDR3 protein. Of some 680,000 distinct CDR3 sequences in the sample, roughly 35% were seen once. The chain links TRBV20-1 to TRBJ2-1, with D uncertain. Sequenced: PBMCs. The TCR comes from a human donor in good health (CMV status not recorded). Some clones in this sample may be carry-over from other donors' samples. Here the CDR3 DNA reads TGCAGTGCTAGGTTCGACAATGAGCAGTTCTTC. This encodes CSARFDNEQFF.